This paragraph reports one T cell receptor (beta chain). Its antigen is still unknown. This entry is derived from a study of radiation and T cells in renal cell carcinoma. Study observations and caveats: No pretreatment tumor biopsies were available for baseline clonotypes. Top tumor clonotypes rose in blood 2 weeks post-radiation, then contracted.

V lost 5 bases, J lost 2 bases, and 16 bases lay in between. The CDR3 totals 16 residues. Per the germline V gene, CDR1 is SGHTA and CDR2 is FQGNSA. Profiling relied on immunoSEQ multiplex PCR, and the TCRdb table lists in-frame clones only, not all of them. The table records approximately 49,000 clones, roughly 78% of them present only once. This sample's time point: blood 2 weeks post-SBRT. The treatment was: 15 Gy SBRT to primary tumor, nephrectomy 4 weeks later. The rearrangement joins TRBV7-2 to TRBJ1-3; perhaps TRBD1 as D (5 bases). Sequencing was performed on blood, taken from a patient whose treatment included radiotherapy and nephrectomy. The source of this sequence is a woman aged 65 to 85 with renal cell carcinoma. This CDR3 is CASSPLQGNTGNTIYF. Here the CDR3 DNA reads TGTGCCAGCAGCCCTCTGCAGGGTAACACTGGAAACACCATATATTTT.